This T cell receptor (beta chain) stems from a study of blood T cell repertoires in COVID-19. Study information: Acute-phase and convalescent COVID-19 samples originated in the United States, Italy and Spain.

The V end lost 5 bases, the J end lost 0 bases, and 5 bases lay between the germline ends. Germline V gene lookup returns CDR1 SEHNR and CDR2 FQNEAQ (reference sequence). The CDR3 covers 12 residues. Per the study methods: Scientists estimated how many nucleated cells there were by amplifying reference gene primers. Assay: immunoSEQ multiplex PCR; the TCRdb copy retains only in-frame clones and omits some. The D gene and trimming were derived from the DNA, and the V and J assignments and clone size from that table. Found here are over 85,000 clones, about 85% of them singletons; the top ten hold around 12%. On this clone: Other DNA sequences of this sample code for an identical CDR3.

The sample comprised peripheral blood. This TCR came from a human donor in a cohort sampled during active COVID-19. The chain is built from TRBV7-9 and TRBJ2-7; no clear D gene. In DNA form, the CDR3 reads TGTGCCAGCAGCGGGCGCTCCTACGAGCAGTACTTC. It is translated as CASSGRSYEQYF. The full variable domain, rest sourced from reference TRBV7-9 and TRBJ2-7, is DTGVSQNPRHKITKRGQNVTFRCDPISEHNRLYWYRQTLGQGPEFLTYFQNEAQLEKSRLLSDRFSAERPKGSFSTLEIQRTEQGDSAMYLCASSGRSYEQYFGPGTRLTVT.